The rows below give T cell receptor beta chains drawn from one sample of a study of shared clonotypes between healthy human individuals. Clones were sequenced by immunoSEQ multiplex PCR, and TCRdb holds only the in-frame ones, with some missing. The sample has about 110,000 clones; about 71% are singletons. The sequenced sample was memory CD8+ T cells sorted from blood. The receptors here all came from a woman in her 30s in good health. The CDR3 runs from the conserved cysteine through the conserved F or W. D genes are given only for firm matches. The size of a clone is reported for some rows only, either as once, few or many, or as a class for expanded clones.

d_call	clone_size	v_call	j_call	cdr3_nt	cdr3_aa
-	-	TRBV27	TRBJ2-1	TGTGCCAGCAGTTCCGGGGGGCAGCAGTTCTTC	CASSSGGQQFF
TRBD2	-	TRBV5-1	TRBJ2-7	TGCGCCAGCAGCCCCGGGACTAGCGGGACCTACGAGCAGTACTTC	CASSPGTSGTYEQYF
TRBD1	-	TRBV18	TRBJ2-7	TGTGCCAGCTCACGGGGACAGGGGGAGAACGAGCAGTACTTC	CASSRGQGENEQYF
TRBD2	-	TRBV27	TRBJ2-7	TGTGCCAGCAGCAAAGGACTAGCGGCCTACGAGCAGTACTTC	CASSKGLAAYEQYF
TRBD2	-	TRBV27	TRBJ2-7	TGTGCCAGCAGTTTTTCTAGCGGGTACGAGCAGTACTTC	CASSFSSGYEQYF
-	-	TRBV28	TRBJ2-1	TGTGCCAGCAGTGTCGGACGGAGCGATGAGCAGTTCTTC	CASSVGRSDEQFF
-	few	TRBV30	TRBJ1-1	TGTGCCTGGTCATACAACAGGGCCCCCCCCACTGAAGCTTTCTTT	CAWSYNRAPPTEAFF
TRBD2	-	TRBV19	TRBJ2-1	TGTGCCAGTAGTTCATTCACTAGCGGGAGAGTAAATGAGCAGTTCTTC	CASSSFTSGRVNEQFF
-	many	TRBV6-4	TRBJ2-5	TGTGCCAGCAGTGTTGGTAGCGGCACACAAGAGACCCAGTACTTC	CASSVGSGTQETQYF
TRBD2	few	TRBV4-1	TRBJ2-1	TGCGCCAGCAGCCAAGGGTGGTCTAGCGGGAGAGTTGAGCAGTTCTTC	CASSQGWSSGRVEQFF
TRBD2	-	TRBV28	TRBJ2-3	TGTGCCAGCAGTTTATATTCTAGCGGAAGCACAGATACGCAGTATTTT	CASSLYSSGSTDTQYF
TRBD2	-	TRBV25-1	TRBJ2-1	TGTGCCAGCAGTGAAACAGGGACTAGCGGGTACAATGAGCAGTTCTTC	CASSETGTSGYNEQFF
-	-	TRBV9	TRBJ2-1	TGTGCCAGCAGCCCTCGGACGGGGCGGTACAATGAGCAGTTCTTC	CASSPRTGRYNEQFF
TRBD1	-	TRBV27	TRBJ2-7	TGTGCCAGCAGTGCGACAGGGGGCTGGCTCGAGCAGTACTTC	CASSATGGWLEQYF
-	-	TRBV4-1	TRBJ2-2	TGCGCCAGCAGCCAAGAAAGGACCGGGACACTGAACACCGGGGAGCTGTTTTTT	CASSQERTGTLNTGELFF
-	-	TRBV4-1	TRBJ1-1	TGCGCCAGCAGCCAAGAGGCGGCTGGCCTGAAGAACACTGAAGCTTTCTTT	CASSQEAAGLKNTEAFF
TRBD2	-	TRBV25-1	TRBJ2-7	TGTGCCAGCAGTGATGCGGGGGGGGACCATTACGAGCAGTACTTC	CASSDAGGDHYEQYF
TRBD2	-	TRBV28	TRBJ2-4	TGTGCCAGCAGAAGACCCCGGGGGGGTAAAAACATTCAGTACTTC	CASRRPRGGKNIQYF
-	once	TRBV28	TRBJ2-7	TGTGCCAGCAGTTTATGGGGCAGCTTCTCGGCCGAGCAGTACTTC	CASSLWGSFSAEQYF
TRBD2	many	TRBV7-9	TRBJ2-7	TGCGCCAGCAGCCAAGGACTAGCGGTTTCATCCTACGAGCAGTACTTC	CASSQGLAVSSYEQYF
TRBD2	few	TRBV2	TRBJ2-7	TGTGCCAGCCGGACTAGCGTCCCCTACGAGCAGTACTTC	CASRTSVPYEQYF
-	-	TRBV25-1	TRBJ2-1	TGTGCCAGCAGTGTATCGGGAGGGGGCCGGGAGCAGTTCTTC	CASSVSGGGREQFF
-	few	TRBV11-3	TRBJ2-1	TGTGCCAGCAGCTTGGGGACTGGGGACAATGAGCAGTTCTTC	CASSLGTGDNEQFF
TRBD1	-	TRBV5-4	TRBJ1-2	TGTGCCAGCAGCTCACAGGGGGCGCGTGGCTATGGCTACACCTTC	CASSSQGARGYGYTF
-	-	TRBV10-2	TRBJ2-7	TGCGCCAGCAGTGAGGGACCAGGGTTCTACGAGCAGTACTTC	CASSEGPGFYEQYF
-	-	TRBV29-1	TRBJ1-1	TGCAGCGTTGAAGTAGCGTGGGTGTGGACTGAAGCTTTCTTT	CSVEVAWVWTEAFF
-	-	TRBV4-1	TRBJ2-7	TGCGCCAGCAGCCAAGGGCGGGGAAGCGGATTAAGTTCCTACGAGCAGTACTTC	CASSQGRGSGLSSYEQYF
TRBD1	many	TRBV4-1	TRBJ2-7	TGCGCCAGCAGCCAGGGACAGGGTGAGGGCTACGAGCAGTACTTC	CASSQGQGEGYEQYF
-	-	TRBV6-1	TRBJ2-1	TGTGCCAGCAGTGATAAGTCGGGGGCCTACAATGAGCAGTTCTTC	CASSDKSGAYNEQFF
TRBD2	-	TRBV15	TRBJ2-7	TGTGCCACCAGCAGAGAGCGGGGGGCCCCCGAGCAGTACTTC	CATSRERGAPEQYF
TRBD2	-	TRBV5-1	TRBJ2-7	TGCGCCAGCAGCTTGGCCTCCGTTGGGGCGGGAGGCTCCGAGCAGTACTTC	CASSLASVGAGGSEQYF
-	once	TRBV19	TRBJ2-7	TGTGCCAGTACCGAACAGACAGGCGACTACGAGCAGTACTTC	CASTEQTGDYEQYF
-	-	TRBV11-2	TRBJ2-3	TGTGCCAGCACAACCCAAGGGAGCACAGATACGCAGTATTTT	CASTTQGSTDTQYF
TRBD1	-	TRBV9	TRBJ2-6	TGTGCCAGTAAGGACAGGGCTCAGTTCTCTGGGGCCAACGTCCTGACTTTC	CASKDRAQFSGANVLTF
TRBD1	-	TRBV23-1	TRBJ1-2	TGCGCCAGCAGTCGACAGGGTGTCGATGGCTACACCTTC	CASSRQGVDGYTF
TRBD2	-	TRBV27	TRBJ2-7	TGTGCCAGCAGTCTGTTAGCGGGAAAATCCTACGAGCAGTACTTC	CASSLLAGKSYEQYF
TRBD2	-	TRBV19	TRBJ2-3	TGTGCCAGTAGTTCTACTAGCGAATCCGTAGATACGCAGTATTTT	CASSSTSESVDTQYF
-	-	TRBV9	TRBJ1-3	TGTGCCAGCAGCGTAGCCTCGAGGGTCTCTGGAAACACCATATATTTT	CASSVASRVSGNTIYF
-	-	TRBV5-6	TRBJ2-2	TGTGCCAGCAAAGGATCCGGGACAACGAACACCGGGGAGCTGTTTTTT	CASKGSGTTNTGELFF
-	many	TRBV5-6	TRBJ1-2	TGTGCCAGCAGCCGCGGGGAGGCGGACGGCTACACCTTC	CASSRGEADGYTF